This T cell receptor (beta chain) was sequenced during a study of blood T cell repertoires in COVID-19. This clone has only a few counts. The table came from immunoSEQ multiplex PCR; TCRdb's copy has only in-frame clones and leaves some out. The repertoire has about 270,000 clones, roughly 86% of them found once; the top ten carry roughly 8.5%. The germline V and J ends were trimmed by 1 base and 1 base, with 5 bases remaining between them. Germline assignment: CDR1 SGHNT and CDR2 YENEEA. The CDR3 totals 14 residues. The receptor was isolated from a man aged 35-49 years with active or convalescent COVID-19. This chain links TRBV11-3 with TRBJ1-5; TRBD1 is a possible D gene (5 bases). The sequenced sample consisted of peripheral blood. In DNA, the CDR3 is TGTGCCAGCAGCTTAGGACAGAGCAATCAGCCCCAGCATTTT. Its protein is CASSLGQSNQPQHF. Together with reference TRBV11-3 and TRBJ1-5, the CDR3 gives the full variable domain: EAGVVQSPRYKIIEKKQPVAFWCNPISGHNTLYWYLQNLGQGPELLIRYENEEAVDDSQLPKDRFSAERLKGVDSTLKIQPAELGDSAVYLCASSLGQSNQPQHFGDGTRLSIL.